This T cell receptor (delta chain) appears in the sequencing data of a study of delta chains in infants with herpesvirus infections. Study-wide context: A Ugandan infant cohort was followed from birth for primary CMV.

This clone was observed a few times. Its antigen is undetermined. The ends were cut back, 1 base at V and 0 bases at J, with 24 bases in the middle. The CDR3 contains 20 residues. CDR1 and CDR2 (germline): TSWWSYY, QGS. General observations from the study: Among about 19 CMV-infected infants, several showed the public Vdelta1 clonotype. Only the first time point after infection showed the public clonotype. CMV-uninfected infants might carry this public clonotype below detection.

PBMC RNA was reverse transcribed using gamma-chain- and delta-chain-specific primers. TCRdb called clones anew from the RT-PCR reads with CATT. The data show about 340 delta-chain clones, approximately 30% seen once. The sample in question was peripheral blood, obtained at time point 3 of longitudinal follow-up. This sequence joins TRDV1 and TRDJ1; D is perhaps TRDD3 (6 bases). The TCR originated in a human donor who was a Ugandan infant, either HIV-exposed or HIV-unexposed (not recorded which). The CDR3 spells CALGEPPVGSWGSYTDKLIF. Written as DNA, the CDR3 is TGTGCTCTTGGGGAACCCCCAGTAGGGAGCTGGGGATCGTACACCGATAAACTCATCTTT.